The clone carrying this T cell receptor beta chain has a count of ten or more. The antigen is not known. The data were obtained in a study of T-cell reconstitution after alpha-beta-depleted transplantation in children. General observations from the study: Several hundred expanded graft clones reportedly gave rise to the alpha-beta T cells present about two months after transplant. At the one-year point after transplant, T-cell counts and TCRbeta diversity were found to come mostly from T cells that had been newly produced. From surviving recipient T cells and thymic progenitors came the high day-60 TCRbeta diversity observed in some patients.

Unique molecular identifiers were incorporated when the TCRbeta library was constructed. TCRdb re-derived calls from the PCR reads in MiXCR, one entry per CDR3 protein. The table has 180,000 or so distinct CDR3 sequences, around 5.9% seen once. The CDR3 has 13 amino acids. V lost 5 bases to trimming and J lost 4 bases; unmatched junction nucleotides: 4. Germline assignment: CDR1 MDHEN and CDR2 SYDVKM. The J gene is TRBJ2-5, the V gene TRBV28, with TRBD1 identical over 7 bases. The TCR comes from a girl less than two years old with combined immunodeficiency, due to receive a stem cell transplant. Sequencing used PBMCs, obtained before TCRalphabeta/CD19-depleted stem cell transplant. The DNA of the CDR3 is TGTGCCAGCAGTCCCGGGACAGTAGAGACCCAGTACTTC. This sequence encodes CASSPGTVETQYF.